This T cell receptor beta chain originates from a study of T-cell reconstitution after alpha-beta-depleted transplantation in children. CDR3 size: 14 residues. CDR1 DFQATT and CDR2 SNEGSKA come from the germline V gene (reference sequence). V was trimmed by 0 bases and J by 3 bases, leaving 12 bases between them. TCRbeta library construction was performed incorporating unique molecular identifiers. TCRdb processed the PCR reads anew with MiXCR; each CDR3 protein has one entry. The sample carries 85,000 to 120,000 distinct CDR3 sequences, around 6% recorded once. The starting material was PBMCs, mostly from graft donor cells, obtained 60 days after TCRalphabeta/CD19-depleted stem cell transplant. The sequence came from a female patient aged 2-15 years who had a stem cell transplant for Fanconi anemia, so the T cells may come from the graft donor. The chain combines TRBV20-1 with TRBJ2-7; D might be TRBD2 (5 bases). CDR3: CSARDSAKVYEQYF. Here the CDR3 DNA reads TGCAGTGCTAGAGATAGCGCAAAGGTCTACGAGCAGTACTTC.